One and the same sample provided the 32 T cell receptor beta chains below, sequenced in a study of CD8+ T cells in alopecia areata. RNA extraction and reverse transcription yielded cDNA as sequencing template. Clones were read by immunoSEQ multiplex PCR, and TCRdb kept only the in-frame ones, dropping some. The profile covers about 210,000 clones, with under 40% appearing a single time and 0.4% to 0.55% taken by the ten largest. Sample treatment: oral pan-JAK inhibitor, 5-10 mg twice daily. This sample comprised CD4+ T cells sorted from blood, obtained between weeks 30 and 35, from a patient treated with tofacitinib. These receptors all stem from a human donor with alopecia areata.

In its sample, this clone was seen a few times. The CDR3 nucleotides are TGTGCCAGTACGATGCGGGACAGCTCCTACAATGAGCAGTTCTTC. It is translated as CASTMRDSSYNEQFF. This chain joins TRBV9 and TRBJ2-1, with D tentatively TRBD1 (7 bases). Germline V gene lookup returns CDR1 SGDLS and CDR2 YYNGEE. The length of the CDR3 is 15 residues. Trimming removed 8 bases from V and 0 bases from J, with 15 bases in between.

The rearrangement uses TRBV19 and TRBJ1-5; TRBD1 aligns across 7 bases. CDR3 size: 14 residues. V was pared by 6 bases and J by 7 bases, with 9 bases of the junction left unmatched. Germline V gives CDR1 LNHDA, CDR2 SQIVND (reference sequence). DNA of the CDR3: TGTGCCAGTAGACAGACAGGGCTGGGGCAGCCCCAGCATTTT. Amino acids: CASRQTGLGQPQHF.

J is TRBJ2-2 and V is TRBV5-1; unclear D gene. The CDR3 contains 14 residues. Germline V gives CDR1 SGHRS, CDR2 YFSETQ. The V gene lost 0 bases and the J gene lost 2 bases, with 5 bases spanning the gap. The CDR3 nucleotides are TGCGCCAGCAGCTTGGAAAGTAACACCGGGGAGCTGTTTTTT. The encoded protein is CASSLESNTGELFF.

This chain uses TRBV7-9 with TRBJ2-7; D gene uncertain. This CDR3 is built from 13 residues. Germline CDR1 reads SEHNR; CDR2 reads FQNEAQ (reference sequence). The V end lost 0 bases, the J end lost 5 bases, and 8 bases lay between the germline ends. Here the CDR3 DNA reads TGTGCCAGCAGCTTAGCTACGGGTAACGAGCAGTACTTC. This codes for CASSLATGNEQYF.

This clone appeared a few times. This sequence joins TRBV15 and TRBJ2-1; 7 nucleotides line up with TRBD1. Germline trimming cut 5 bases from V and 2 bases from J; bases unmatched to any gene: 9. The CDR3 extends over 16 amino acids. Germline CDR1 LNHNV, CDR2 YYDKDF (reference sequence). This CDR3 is CATSPKNRGPYNEQFF. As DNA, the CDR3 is TGTGCCACCAGCCCGAAAAACAGGGGCCCCTACAATGAGCAGTTCTTC. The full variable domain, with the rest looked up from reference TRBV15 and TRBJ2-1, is DAMVIQNPRYQVTQFGKPVTLSCSQTLNHNVMYWYQQKSSQAPKLLFHYYDKDFNNEADTPDNFQSRRPNTSFCFLDIRSPGLGDTAMYLCATSPKNRGPYNEQFFGPGTRLTVL.

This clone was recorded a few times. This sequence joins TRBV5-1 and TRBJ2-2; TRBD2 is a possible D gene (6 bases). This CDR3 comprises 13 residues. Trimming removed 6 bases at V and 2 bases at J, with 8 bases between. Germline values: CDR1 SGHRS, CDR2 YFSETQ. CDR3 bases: TGCGCCAGCAAAGCGGGTAACACCGGGGAGCTGTTTTTT. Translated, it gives CASKAGNTGELFF.

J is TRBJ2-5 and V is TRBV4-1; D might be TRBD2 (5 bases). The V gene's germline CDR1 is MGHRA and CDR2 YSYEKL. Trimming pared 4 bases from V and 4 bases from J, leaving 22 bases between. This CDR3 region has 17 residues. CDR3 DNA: TGCGCCAGCAGCCCGGGGATTAGGGCTAAGCCAGGAGAGACCCAGTACTTC. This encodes CASSPGIRAKPGETQYF.

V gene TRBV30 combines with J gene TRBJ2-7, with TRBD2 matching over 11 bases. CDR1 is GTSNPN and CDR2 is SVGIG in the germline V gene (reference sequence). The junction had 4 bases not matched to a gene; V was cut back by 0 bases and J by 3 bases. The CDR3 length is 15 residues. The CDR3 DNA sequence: TGTGCCTGGAGTGTCGGACTAGCGGGTCTCTACGAGCAGTACTTC. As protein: CAWSVGLAGLYEQYF. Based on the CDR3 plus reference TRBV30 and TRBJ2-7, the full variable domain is SQTIHQWPATLVQPVGSPLSLECTVEGTSNPNLYWYRQAAGRGLQLLFYSVGIGQISSEVPQNLSASRPQDRQFILSSKKLLLSDSGFYLCAWSVGLAGLYEQYFGPGTRLTVT.

The CDR3 reads CATVTRGGYGYTF. The CDR3 nucleotides are TGTGCCACCGTGACCAGAGGGGGATATGGCTACACCTTC. The rearrangement links TRBV2 to TRBJ1-2; weak D call: TRBD1 (6 bases). Germline V gene data show CDR1 as SNHLY and CDR2 as FYNNEI. Trimming shortened V by 10 bases and J by 5 bases, and 17 bases separated the two germline ends. This CDR3 comprises 13 residues.

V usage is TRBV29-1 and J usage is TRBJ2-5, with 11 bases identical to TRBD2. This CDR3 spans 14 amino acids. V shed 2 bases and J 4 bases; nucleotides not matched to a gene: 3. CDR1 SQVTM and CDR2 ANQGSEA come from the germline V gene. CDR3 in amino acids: CSVEPSGRRETQYF. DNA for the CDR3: TGCAGCGTTGAACCTAGCGGGAGGCGAGAGACCCAGTACTTC.

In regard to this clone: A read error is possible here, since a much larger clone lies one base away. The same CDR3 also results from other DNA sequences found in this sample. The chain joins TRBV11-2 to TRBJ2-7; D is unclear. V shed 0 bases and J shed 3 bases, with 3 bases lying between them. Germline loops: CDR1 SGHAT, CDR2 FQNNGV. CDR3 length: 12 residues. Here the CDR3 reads CASSLDRYEQYF. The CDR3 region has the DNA TGTGCCAGCAGCTTAGACCGCTACGAGCAGTACTTC.

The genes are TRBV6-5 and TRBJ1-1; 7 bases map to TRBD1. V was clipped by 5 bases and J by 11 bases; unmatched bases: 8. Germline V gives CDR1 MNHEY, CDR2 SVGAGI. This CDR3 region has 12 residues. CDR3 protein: CASSERGLRAFF. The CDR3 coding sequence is TGTGCCAGCAGTGAAAGGGGGCTTCGGGCTTTCTTT.

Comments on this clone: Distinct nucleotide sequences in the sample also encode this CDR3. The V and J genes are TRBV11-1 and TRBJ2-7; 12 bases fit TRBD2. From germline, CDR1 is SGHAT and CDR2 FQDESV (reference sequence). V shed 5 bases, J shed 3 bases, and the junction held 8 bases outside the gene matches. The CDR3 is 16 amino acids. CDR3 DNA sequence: TGTGCCAGCAGCCACCCTCAGGGACTAGCGGGCTACGAGCAGTACTTC. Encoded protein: CASSHPQGLAGYEQYF.

Here the CDR3 reads CASTPPGDPRGAAFF. The CDR3 DNA sequence: TGTGCCAGTACCCCTCCAGGAGACCCCAGGGGCGCCGCTTTCTTT. V is TRBV19 and J is TRBJ1-1, with D tentatively TRBD1 (6 bases). CDR3 size: 15 residues. Per the germline V gene, CDR1 is LNHDA and CDR2 is SQIVND (reference sequence). V lost 7 bases and J lost 11, with 26 bases in between.

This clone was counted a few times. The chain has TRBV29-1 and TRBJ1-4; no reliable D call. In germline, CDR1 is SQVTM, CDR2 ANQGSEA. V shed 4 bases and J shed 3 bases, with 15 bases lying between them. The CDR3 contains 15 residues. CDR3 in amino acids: CSVVPFKGANEKLFF. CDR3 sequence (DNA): TGCAGCGTTGTCCCTTTTAAGGGAGCTAATGAAAAACTGTTTTTT.

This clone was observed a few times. The CDR3 DNA follows: TGCGCCAGCAGTTATACTGTATTGACAGGGGCATACGAGCAGTACTTC. It codes for CASSYTVLTGAYEQYF. This chain uses TRBV5-1 with TRBJ2-7, with 8 bases matching TRBD1. The junction had 14 bases not matched to a gene; V was cut back by 5 bases and J by 4 bases. This CDR3 comprises 16 residues. Per germline, CDR1 SGHRS and CDR2 YFSETQ.

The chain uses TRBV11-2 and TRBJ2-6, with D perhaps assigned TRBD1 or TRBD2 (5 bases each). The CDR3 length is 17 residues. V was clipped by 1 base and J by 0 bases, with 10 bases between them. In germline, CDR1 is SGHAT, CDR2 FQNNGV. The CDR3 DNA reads TGTGCCAGCAGCTTAGTGGGACGGGTCTCTGGGGCCAACGTCCTGACTTTC. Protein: CASSLVGRVSGANVLTF.

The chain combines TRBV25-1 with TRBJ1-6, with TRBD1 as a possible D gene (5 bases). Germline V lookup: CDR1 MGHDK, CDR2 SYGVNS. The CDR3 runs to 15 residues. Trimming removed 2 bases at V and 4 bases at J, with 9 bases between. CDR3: CASSEMGRYNSPLHF. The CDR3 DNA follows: TGTGCCAGCAGTGAAATGGGGCGATATAATTCACCCCTCCACTTT.

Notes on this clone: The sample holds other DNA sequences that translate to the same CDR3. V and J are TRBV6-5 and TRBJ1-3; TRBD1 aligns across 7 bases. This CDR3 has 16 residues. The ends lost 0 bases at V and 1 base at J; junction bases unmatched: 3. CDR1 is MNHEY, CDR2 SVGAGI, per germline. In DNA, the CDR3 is TGTGCCAGCAGTTACTCGACAGGGTCTTCTGGAAACACCATATATTTT. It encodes CASSYSTGSSGNTIYF.

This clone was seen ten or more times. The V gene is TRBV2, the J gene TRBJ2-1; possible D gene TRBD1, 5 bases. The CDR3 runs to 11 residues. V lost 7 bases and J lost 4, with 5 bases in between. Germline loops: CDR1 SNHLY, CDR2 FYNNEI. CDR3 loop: CASTGYNEQFF. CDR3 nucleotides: TGTGCCAGCACAGGGTACAATGAGCAGTTCTTC.

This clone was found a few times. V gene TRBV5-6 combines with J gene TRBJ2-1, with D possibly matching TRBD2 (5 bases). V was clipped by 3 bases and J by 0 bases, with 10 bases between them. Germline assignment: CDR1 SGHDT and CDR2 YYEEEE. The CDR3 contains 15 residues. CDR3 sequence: CASSSTRGSYNEQFF. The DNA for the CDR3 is TGTGCCAGCAGCTCCACTAGAGGCTCCTACAATGAGCAGTTCTTC.

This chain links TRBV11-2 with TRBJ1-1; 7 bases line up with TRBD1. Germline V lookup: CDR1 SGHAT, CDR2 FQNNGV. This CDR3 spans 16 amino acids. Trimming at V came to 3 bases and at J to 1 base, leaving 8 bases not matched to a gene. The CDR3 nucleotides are TGTGCCAGCAGCTTTACCCTCGGGACAGCGAACACTGAAGCTTTCTTT. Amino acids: CASSFTLGTANTEAFF.

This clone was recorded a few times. The CDR3 loop is CASSEQVPPLEQYF. The CDR3 coding sequence is TGTGCCAGCAGTGAACAGGTACCCCCTCTCGAGCAGTACTTC. The gene calls are TRBV25-1 and TRBJ2-7; D is unclear. V gave up 2 bases and J gave up 6 bases, with 14 bases separating them. The CDR3 extends over 14 amino acids. CDR1 and CDR2 from the germline V gene are MGHDK and SYGVNS.

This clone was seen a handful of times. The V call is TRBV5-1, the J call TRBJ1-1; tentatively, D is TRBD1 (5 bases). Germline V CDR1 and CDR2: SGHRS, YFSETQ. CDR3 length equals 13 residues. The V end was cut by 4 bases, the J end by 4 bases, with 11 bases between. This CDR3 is CASSQGRTTEAFF. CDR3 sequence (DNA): TGCGCCAGCAGCCAGGGACGGACCACTGAAGCTTTCTTT.

The CDR3 loop reads CASSPADSEAFF. Here the CDR3 DNA reads TGTGCCAGCTCACCAGCGGACAGTGAAGCTTTCTTT. V is TRBV18 and J is TRBJ1-1; the D gene is possibly TRBD1 (6 bases). This CDR3 has 12 amino acids. Germline loops: CDR1 KGHSH, CDR2 LQKENI. V was shortened by 2 bases and J by 7 bases, with 8 bases between the two germline ends.

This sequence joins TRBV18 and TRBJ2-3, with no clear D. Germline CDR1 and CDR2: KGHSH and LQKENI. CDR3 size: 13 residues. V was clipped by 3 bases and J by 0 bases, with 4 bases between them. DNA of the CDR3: TGTGCCAGCTCACCCCATAGCACAGATACGCAGTATTTT. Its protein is CASSPHSTDTQYF.

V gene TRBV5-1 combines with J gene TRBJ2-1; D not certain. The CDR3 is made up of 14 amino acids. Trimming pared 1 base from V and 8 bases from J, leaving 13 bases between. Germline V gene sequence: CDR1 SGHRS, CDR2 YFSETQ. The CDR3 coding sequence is TGCGCCAGCAGCTTGATACCCTACAGCGATGAGCAGTTCTTC. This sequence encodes CASSLIPYSDEQFF.

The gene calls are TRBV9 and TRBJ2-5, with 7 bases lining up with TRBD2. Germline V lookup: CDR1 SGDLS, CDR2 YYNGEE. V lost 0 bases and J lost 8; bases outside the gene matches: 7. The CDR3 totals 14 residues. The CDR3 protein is CASSVEGSGLTQYF. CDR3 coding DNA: TGTGCCAGCAGCGTAGAGGGTAGCGGGCTCACCCAGTACTTC.

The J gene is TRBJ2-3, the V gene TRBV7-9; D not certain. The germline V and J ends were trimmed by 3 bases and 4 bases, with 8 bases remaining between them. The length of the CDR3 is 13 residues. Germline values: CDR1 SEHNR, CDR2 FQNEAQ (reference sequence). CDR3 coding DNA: TGTGCCAGCAGCTTGAGTTCGTCAGATACGCAGTATTTT. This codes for CASSLSSSDTQYF.

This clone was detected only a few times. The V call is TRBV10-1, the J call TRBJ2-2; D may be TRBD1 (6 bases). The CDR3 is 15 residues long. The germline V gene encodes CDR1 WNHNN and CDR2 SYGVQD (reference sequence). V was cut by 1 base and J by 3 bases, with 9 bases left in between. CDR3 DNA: TGCGCCAGCAGTGAGTTAGCAGGGGACACCGGGGAGCTGTTTTTT. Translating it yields CASSELAGDTGELFF.

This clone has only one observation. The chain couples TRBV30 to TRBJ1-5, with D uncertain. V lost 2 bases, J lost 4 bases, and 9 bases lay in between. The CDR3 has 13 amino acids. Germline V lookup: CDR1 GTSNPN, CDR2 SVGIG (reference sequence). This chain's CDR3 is CAWSLNRNQPQHF. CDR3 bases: TGTGCCTGGAGTCTTAATCGGAATCAGCCCCAGCATTTT.

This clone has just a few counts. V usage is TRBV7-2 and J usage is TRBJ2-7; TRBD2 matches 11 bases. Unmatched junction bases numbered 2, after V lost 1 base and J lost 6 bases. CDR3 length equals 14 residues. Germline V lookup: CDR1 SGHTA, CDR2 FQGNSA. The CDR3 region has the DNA TGTGCCAGCAGCTTAGGACTAGCGGGAACCGAGCAGTACTTC. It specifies CASSLGLAGTEQYF.